This T cell receptor (beta chain) was observed in a study of read filtering for tumor transcriptome and immune sequencing (dated by TCRdb to between 2020 and 2021). A note on the overall study: The cohort consisted of roughly 18 male and over twelve female patients, with a mean age of around 60 years and an age range of roughly 45 to 80. TCR-region mapped reads per sample ranged from about 4 to 10.27 million with IR-seq versus only roughly 85 to 1,300 with RNA-seq. By revised international staging, eight or nine patients were R-ISS I, some 17 were R-ISS II and about seven were R-ISS III. Using the same bone marrow samples, the study ran both targeted immune repertoire sequencing and bulk whole-transcriptome sequencing and then compared the TCR repertoires from each method. After DNase treatment, whole-transcriptome libraries were prepared using the TruSeq RNA Access Library Prep Kit. One main goal was a read-filtering strategy for immune repertoire data, in particular deciding whether clonotypes backed by only one read should be removed. Beyond this particular receptor, the publication reports: IR-seq captured clonotypes at much higher depth and more reliably than RNA-seq, and smaller IR-seq throughput sufficed to identify most shared clonotypes. Removing single-read clonotypes increased the correlation between IR-seq and RNA-seq shared clonotype proportions. In IR-seq, around 85% of clonotypes but 3% to 3.5% of total reads were represented by single-read clonotypes, whereas in RNA-seq, 74.6% of clonotypes and approximately 45% of reads were represented by single-read clonotypes. The sorted CD138-negative fraction was not purified T cells but a mixed bone marrow immune population.

This clonotype has a count of ten or more. What this receptor recognizes is not known. No base quality values were provided; no much bigger clone lies one nucleotide off. The CDR3 runs 15 amino acids, cysteine and phenylalanine included. The kept DNA is CDR3 alone, 45 bases in frame from the first base. The germline V gene (reference sequence) yields DFQATT for CDR1 and SNEGSKA for CDR2. Trimming accounts for 4 bases at V and 5 bases at J, while the number of junction bases matched to no gene is 6. TCR libraries were constructed from roughly 380 ng RNA using the Immunoverse kit, and molecular barcoded adaptors covering alpha/delta and beta/gamma chains were employed. TCR library preparation used the same RNA that went into transcriptome sequencing. TCR libraries were sequenced on an Illumina HiSeq 4000 with 2 x 150 cycles. In the original analysis: With MiXCR, TCR reads were aligned to human V, D, J and C references and assembled into CDR3 clonotypes, with quality filtering and error correction included. The tcR package in R was used for analysis of clonotype counts and gene usage diversity. For inspection of raw mapping reads, RNA-seq reads were mapped by STAR aligner version 2.5.3a onto GRCh37 of the human genome. IR-seq fastq files were randomly downsampled with Seqtk 1.3 to test the effect of sequencing depth on detected clonotypes. TCRdb passed the public sequencing reads through fastp at Q25 and MiXCR, retaining productive beta sequences. Records with the same CDR3 protein are collapsed into one entry carrying the most frequent genes and DNA. The V and J calls, along with clone size, are taken from TCRdb and not from the paper's own processing. This sample has 50,000 to 65,000 distinct CDR3 sequences in its table, and around 18% of those were observed once. Of the sample, about an eighth is held by the ten largest clones.

Every patient had bone marrow sampled at the time of active disease. Ficoll-Hypaque density gradient centrifugation was used to isolate bone marrow mononuclear cells. To remove myeloma plasma cells, the cells were labeled with CD138 magnetic microbeads on a MACS separator, and CD138-negative cells were then collected by negative selection. Flow cytometry with CD138 antibodies on an Attune NxT was used to check how pure the isolated cells were. Total RNA was extracted using TRIzol reagent and was quantified on a NanoDrop spectrophotometer. For each patient, the CD138-negative bone marrow sample underwent paired RNA-seq and IR-seq.

Recombination linked TRBV20-1 to TRBJ2-3; TRBD2 fits 13 bases in the junction. Sequenced: a population of CD138-negative cells sorted from bone marrow. Interpreted using the paper, the cell subset or site label stands for: bone marrow mononuclear cells depleted of CD138+ plasma/myeloma cells by negative magnetic selection. This receptor was identified in a donor at least 40 years old with multiple myeloma. The CDR3 reads CSATTSGRVVDTQYF. In nucleotides, the sequence is TGCAGTGCTACCACTAGCGGGAGGGTGGTAGATACGCAGTATTTT.